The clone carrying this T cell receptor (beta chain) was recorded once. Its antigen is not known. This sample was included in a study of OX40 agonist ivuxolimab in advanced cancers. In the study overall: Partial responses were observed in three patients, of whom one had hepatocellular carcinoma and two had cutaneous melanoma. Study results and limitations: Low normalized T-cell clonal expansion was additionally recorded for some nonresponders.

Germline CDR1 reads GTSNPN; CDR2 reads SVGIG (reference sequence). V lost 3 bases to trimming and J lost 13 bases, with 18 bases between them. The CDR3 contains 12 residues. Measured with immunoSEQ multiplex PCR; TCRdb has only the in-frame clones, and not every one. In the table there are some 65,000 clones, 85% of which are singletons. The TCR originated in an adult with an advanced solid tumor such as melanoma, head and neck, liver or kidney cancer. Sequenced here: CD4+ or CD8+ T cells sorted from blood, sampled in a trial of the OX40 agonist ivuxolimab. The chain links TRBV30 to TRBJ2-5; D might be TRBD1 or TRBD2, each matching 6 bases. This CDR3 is CAWREVGGVWYF. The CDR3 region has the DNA TGTGCCTGGAGGGAGGTGGGGGGCGTTTGGTACTTC. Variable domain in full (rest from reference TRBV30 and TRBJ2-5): SQTIHQWPATLVQPVGSPLSLECTVEGTSNPNLYWYRQAAGRGLQLLFYSVGIGQISSEVPQNLSASRPQDRQFILSSKKLLLSDSGFYLCAWREVGGVWYFGPGTRLLVL.